The 31 T cell receptor beta chains below come from one sample, sequenced in a study of spatial heterogeneity in lung cancer. Study observations and caveats: One measure, the expanded intratumoral alpha and beta TCR count, tracked tumor mutation counts.

TCRdb analysed the 5' RACE reads with MiXCR anew, one entry per CDR3 protein. The data show around 13,000 distinct CDR3 sequences, with around 6.3% seen just once and 3.4% held by the top ten. As for time point: sample taken at primary tumor resection. These receptors are not linked to any known antigen. Sample: lung tumor tissue, taken at surgery. The receptors derive from a female donor with early-stage non-small cell lung cancer.

This clonotype was observed at least ten times. The J gene is TRBJ2-7, the V gene TRBV11-2, with TRBD2 matching over 8 bases. V was pared by 5 bases and J by 2 bases, with 11 bases of the junction left unmatched. Per germline, CDR1 SGHAT and CDR2 FQNNGV. The CDR3 runs to 16 residues. CDR3 residues: CASSTRLAGTTYEQYF. CDR3 bases: TGTGCCAGCAGCACCAGATTAGCGGGAACTACCTACGAGCAGTACTTC.

CDR3 sequence: CASSLVGAKNIQYF. CDR3 in DNA: TGTGCCAGCAGTTTAGTGGGGGCCAAAAACATTCAGTACTTC. The V and J genes are TRBV12-3 or TRBV12-4 and TRBJ2-4; no reliable D call. The CDR3 spans 14 residues. Trimming pared 1 base from V and 1 base from J, leaving 5 bases between.

This clonotype has at least ten counts. This chain uses TRBV29-1 with TRBJ1-1, with D unresolved. Germline lookup yields CDR1 SQVTM and CDR2 ANQGSEA. There are 9 residues in the CDR3. V lost 7 bases, J lost 3 bases, and 3 bases lay in between. CDR3 bases: TGCAGCGGGGACACTGAAGCTTTCTTT. Its translation is CSGDTEAFF.

In its sample, this clonotype was seen many times. The genes are TRBV28 and TRBJ1-4, with D maybe TRBD1 (6 bases). This CDR3 has 16 amino acids. Looked up from germline, CDR1 is MDHEN and CDR2 is SYDVKM. Trimming left V 8 bases short and J 2 bases short, with 18 bases between. The CDR3 nucleotides read TGTGCCAGCCGAAAGACAGGATTCATCACTAATGAAAAACTGTTTTTT. The encoded protein is CASRKTGFITNEKLFF.

This clonotype is judged medium-sized (0.01 to 0.1%). The chain is built from TRBV25-1 and TRBJ2-1; D unresolved. Trimming removed 3 bases from V and 11 bases from J, with 8 bases in between. The CDR3 runs to 11 residues. Germline lookup yields CDR1 MGHDK and CDR2 SYGVNS. DNA for the CDR3: TGTGCCAGCAGTGATTTTGGGAAGCAGTTCTTC. As protein: CASSDFGKQFF. The full variable domain, its missing parts supplied by reference TRBV25-1 and TRBJ2-1, is EADIYQTPRYLVIGTGKKITLECSQTMGHDKMYWYQQDPGMELHLIHYSYGVNSTEKGDLSSESTVSRIRTEHFPLTLESARPSHTSQYLCASSDFGKQFFGPGTRLTVL.

This clonotype occurred many times. V is TRBV6-5 and J is TRBJ2-1; D is perhaps TRBD1 or TRBD2 (5 bases each). The CDR3 has 13 amino acids. The V gene lost 8 bases and the J gene lost 8 bases, with 16 bases spanning the gap. Germline CDR1 and CDR2: MNHEY and SVGAGI. The CDR3 DNA follows: TGTGCCAGCCTTCGCCCCGGGGCGGATGAGCAGTTCTTC. Translated, it gives CASLRPGADEQFF.

This clonotype was seen a handful of times. The V gene is TRBV7-2, the J gene TRBJ2-3, with 11 bases lining up with TRBD2. Germline V gene lookup returns CDR1 SGHTA and CDR2 FQGNSA. Trimming took 4 bases from V and 5 from J; bases not matched to a gene: 11. This CDR3 has 17 residues. The DNA for the CDR3 is TGTGCCAGCAGCTCCAACCGACTAGCGGGAAGAGTAGATACGCAGTATTTT. Encoded protein: CASSSNRLAGRVDTQYF.

Ten or more counts support this clonotype. This chain uses TRBV13 with TRBJ2-1; no reliable D call. Trimming removed 4 bases at V and 4 bases at J, with 11 bases between. CDR1 is PRHDT, CDR2 FYEKMQ, per germline (reference sequence). CDR3 length equals 14 residues. CDR3 bases: TGTGCCAGCAGCTCGCCCCGAAGTTACAATGAGCAGTTCTTC. Encoded protein: CASSSPRSYNEQFF.

There are many counts of this clonotype. The chain is built from TRBV9 and TRBJ2-1, with 11 bases aligning to TRBD2. J gave up 6 bases and V 5 bases, and 7 bases lay outside the gene matches. The germline V gene encodes CDR1 SGDLS and CDR2 YYNGEE. The CDR3 extends over 15 amino acids. The CDR3 spells CASSILAGGTNEQFF. In DNA, the CDR3 is TGTGCCAGCAGTATCCTAGCGGGAGGTACCAATGAGCAGTTCTTC. The full variable domain, in which reference TRBV9 and TRBJ2-1 provide the parts outside the CDR3, is DSGVTQTPKHLITATGQRVTLRCSPRSGDLSVYWYQQSLDQGLQFLIQYYNGEERAKGNILERFSAQQFPDLHSELNLSSLELGDSALYFCASSILAGGTNEQFFGPGTRLTVL.

The sample holds many counts of this clonotype. The V gene is TRBV2, the J gene TRBJ1-6; possibly TRBD1 for D (6 bases). The V end was cut by 8 bases, the J end by 7 bases, with 12 bases between. The CDR3 extends over 13 amino acids. Germline V gene data show CDR1 as SNHLY and CDR2 as FYNNEI. The CDR3: CASSRGWNSPLHF. In DNA, the CDR3 is TGTGCCAGCTCCAGGGGATGGAATTCACCCCTCCACTTT.

Comments on this clonotype: Being one base from a much bigger clone, this may be a read error. The chain employs TRBV6-5 and TRBJ2-7; D ambiguous. The CDR3 sequence is 11 residues long. CDR1 and CDR2 (germline): MNHEY, SVGAGI. In DNA form, the CDR3 reads TGTGTCAGCAGCCGGAACTACGAGCAGTACTTC. Translating gives CVSSRNYEQYF.

Many counts were recorded for this clonotype. The rearrangement links TRBV7-9 to TRBJ2-5; the D is unclear. Trimming shortened V by 3 bases and J by 2 bases, and 10 bases separated the two germline ends. Germline V gives CDR1 SEHNR, CDR2 FQNEAQ (reference sequence). The CDR3 extends over 14 amino acids. DNA of the CDR3: TGTGCCAGCAGCTTCTTTGGCAGGCAAGAGACCCAGTACTTC. This gives the protein CASSFFGRQETQYF.

The table lists this clonotype with many counts. The chain uses TRBV5-1 and TRBJ2-3; D not certain. The CDR3 is made up of 12 amino acids. Trimming removed 0 bases from V and 6 bases from J, with 5 bases in between. CDR1 SGHRS and CDR2 YFSETQ come from the germline V gene. The CDR3, as DNA: TGCGCCAGCAGCTTGGCCTCGGATACGCAGTATTTT. Translation gives CASSLASDTQYF.

This clonotype was counted at least ten times. This chain links TRBV29-1 with TRBJ2-5, with 7 bases matching TRBD1. The germline CDR1 and CDR2 sequences are SQVTM and ANQGSEA. V dropped 4 bases and J dropped 4; count of bases not matched to a gene: 6. This CDR3 has 13 amino acids. The chain's CDR3 is CSVGFNRGETQYF. In DNA, the CDR3 is TGCAGCGTTGGCTTCAACAGGGGAGAGACCCAGTACTTC.

This clonotype was counted at least ten times. The rearrangement joins TRBV20-1 to TRBJ2-5; a weak D match, TRBD2 (6 bases). V was pared by 6 bases and J by 10 bases, with 27 bases between. Germline V CDR1 and CDR2: DFQATT, SNEGSKA (reference sequence). The CDR3 extends over 15 amino acids. The CDR3 sequence: CSAQWGLRPGGDQYF. CDR3 nucleotides: TGCAGTGCCCAGTGGGGTCTGCGCCCCGGAGGGGACCAGTACTTC.

J is TRBJ2-2 and V is TRBV7-3; D is ambiguous. This CDR3 is built from 13 residues. The V end lost 2 bases, the J end lost 6 bases, and 7 bases lay between the germline ends. CDR1 is SGHTA, CDR2 FQGTGA, per germline. The CDR3 here is CASSLGSSGELFF. In nucleotides, the CDR3 is TGTGCCAGCAGCTTAGGGTCCTCCGGGGAGCTGTTTTTT.

This clonotype occurred many times. The chain couples TRBV2 to TRBJ2-3; D may be TRBD1 (5 bases). CDR3 length equals 14 residues. Trimming took 6 bases from V and 1 from J, leaving 11 bases between them. The germline gives CDR1 SNHLY, CDR2 FYNNEI. Written as DNA, the CDR3 is TGTGCCAGCAGGGCAGGGATCGGCACAGATACGCAGTATTTT. This sequence encodes CASRAGIGTDTQYF.

At least ten counts were recorded for this clonotype. V gene TRBV6-5 combines with J gene TRBJ1-4; D uncertain. V gave up 6 bases and J gave up 6 bases, with 14 bases separating them. The CDR3 totals 14 residues. Germline V gives CDR1 MNHEY, CDR2 SVGAGI. The CDR3 DNA reads TGTGCCAGCAGGGACTCGGGGTGGGATGAAAAACTGTTTTTT. This translates into CASRDSGWDEKLFF.

This clonotype was seen at least ten times. The chain recombines TRBV28 with TRBJ2-3, with TRBD1 identical over 9 bases. Germline V CDR1 and CDR2: MDHEN, SYDVKM. The junction had 15 bases not matched to a gene; V was cut back by 5 bases and J by 3 bases. This CDR3 comprises 18 residues. The CDR3 DNA reads as TGTGCCAGCAGTCCGGGAAAAACAGGGGGCTCTCTTACAGATACGCAGTATTTT. It yields the protein CASSPGKTGGSLTDTQYF.

The chain has TRBV29-1 and TRBJ2-5; 12 bases map to TRBD2. The CDR3 loop spans 13 amino acids. V was clipped by 7 bases and J by 5 bases; unmatched bases: 5. Germline V lookup: CDR1 SQVTM, CDR2 ANQGSEA. The CDR3 region has the DNA TGCAGCGAGACTAGCGGGAGAGGGGAGACCCAGTACTTC. This encodes CSETSGRGETQYF.

This clonotype was seen at least ten times. This rearrangement joins TRBV28 to TRBJ2-1; tentative D call: TRBD2 (6 bases). With 6 bases removed from V and 4 bases from J, the gap between germline ends came to 19 bases. The CDR3 loop spans 16 amino acids. CDR1 MDHEN and CDR2 SYDVKM come from the germline V gene. The CDR3 DNA follows: TGTGCCAGCAGAGCAACGGATGGAGGGACGTACAATGAGCAGTTCTTC. Translating it yields CASRATDGGTYNEQFF.

The table lists this clonotype with many counts. This chain connects TRBV5-1 to TRBJ2-1; 12 bases align to TRBD2. The junction had 9 bases not matched to a gene; V was cut back by 4 bases and J by 4 bases. The CDR3 length is 17 residues. Germline V gene lookup returns CDR1 SGHRS and CDR2 YFSETQ. CDR3 amino acids: CASSLRKTSGSYNEQFF. The CDR3 DNA follows: TGCGCCAGCAGCCTTCGAAAGACTAGCGGGAGTTACAATGAGCAGTTCTTC.

Sample share makes this clonotype medium-sized (0.01 to 0.1%). The chain is built from TRBV12-3 or TRBV12-4 and TRBJ2-2; 7 bases are shared with TRBD1. The CDR3 consists of 14 residues. V was clipped by 7 bases and J by 3 bases; unmatched bases: 5. CDR3 residues: CASMRTGDTGELFF. The CDR3 coding sequence is TGTGCCAGCATGAGAACAGGGGACACCGGGGAGCTGTTTTTT.

This clonotype was detected ten times or more. The J gene is TRBJ2-3, the V gene TRBV10-2, with D uncertain. This CDR3 contains 13 residues. Trimming shortened V by 7 bases and J by 8 bases, and 16 bases separated the two germline ends. Germline CDR1 and CDR2: WSHSY and SAAADI. The CDR3 nucleotides are TGCGCCAGCAAACAAGACCGACTCAGTACGCAGTATTTT. Protein: CASKQDRLSTQYF.

The sample holds a few counts of this clonotype. The chain has TRBV20-1 and TRBJ2-7; the D call may be TRBD1 or TRBD2 (6 bases each). With 6 bases removed from V and 4 bases from J, the gap between germline ends came to 10 bases. The CDR3 has 11 residues. Germline V CDR1 and CDR2: DFQATT, SNEGSKA (reference sequence). Written as DNA, the CDR3 is TGCAGTGCCCGGGGGCGATACGAGCAGTACTTC. Amino acids: CSARGRYEQYF.

In its sample, this clonotype was seen a few times. The rearrangement uses TRBV7-2 and TRBJ1-2; 9 bases agree with TRBD1. V lost 10 bases and J lost 1; bases outside the gene matches: 4. The germline V gene encodes CDR1 SGHTA and CDR2 FQGNSA. This CDR3 comprises 13 residues. The CDR3: CAIRTGVNYGYTF. CDR3 in DNA: TGTGCCATTCGGACAGGGGTTAACTATGGCTACACCTTC.

The rearrangement uses TRBV6-2 or TRBV6-3 and TRBJ2-3; D gene unclear. V dropped 6 bases and J dropped 6 bases, with 10 bases sitting between them. The V gene's germline CDR1 is MNHEY and CDR2 SVGEGT. The CDR3 totals 12 residues. The DNA for the CDR3 is TGTGCCAGCAGCCTCCACCGGGATACGCAGTATTTT. This translates into CASSLHRDTQYF.

In its sample, this clonotype ranks as medium-sized. This chain uses TRBV20-1 with TRBJ2-4, with D uncertain. The CDR3 is made up of 12 amino acids. CDR1 and CDR2 (germline): DFQATT, SNEGSKA (reference sequence). V shed 6 bases and J shed 7 bases, with 13 bases lying between them. The CDR3: CSATKDLNIQYF. CDR3 nucleotides: TGCAGTGCAACTAAAGACTTGAACATTCAGTACTTC.

This clonotype is medium-sized within its sample. The chain couples TRBV20-1 to TRBJ2-1; 9 bases match TRBD1. There are 15 residues in the CDR3. CDR1 and CDR2 from the germline V gene are DFQATT and SNEGSKA (reference sequence). Trimming cost V 5 bases and J 10 bases; bases outside gene matches: 15. The CDR3 loop reads CSAETPGQGKEEQFF. The CDR3 DNA reads as TGCAGTGCTGAAACGCCGGGACAGGGAAAAGAGGAGCAGTTCTTC.

In its sample, this clonotype was seen many times. This chain connects TRBV30 to TRBJ2-7, with a tentative D call TRBD1 (6 bases). The germline V gene has CDR1 GTSNPN and CDR2 SVGIG (reference sequence). The CDR3 consists of 13 residues. Trimming left V 5 bases short and J 7 bases short, with 18 bases between. CDR3 amino acids: CAWVRPGQQEQYF. The DNA of the CDR3 is TGTGCCTGGGTACGACCCGGACAGCAGGAGCAGTACTTC.

V usage is TRBV20-1 and J usage is TRBJ2-7; D gene uncertain. The germline gives CDR1 DFQATT, CDR2 SNEGSKA (reference sequence). The CDR3 runs to 11 residues. Trimming removed 2 bases at V and 3 bases at J, with 5 bases between. The CDR3 bases are TGCAGTGCTAGACAAAACTACGAGCAGTACTTC. Amino acid sequence: CSARQNYEQYF.